This TCR beta chain originates from a study of T cells in Graves' hyperthyroidism and ophthalmopathy. General study points: The authors' 13 V-J model separated ophthalmopathy from stable hyperthyroidism.

RNA transcripts provided the source from which TCR beta CDR3 regions were amplified. In the first-round RT-PCR of the TCR CDR3, the HTBI primer set was used. Via MiXCR, TCRdb re-called the multiplex PCR reads, giving one row per CDR3 protein. The data hold 700,000 to 950,000 distinct CDR3 sequences, with approximately 36% observed a single time. V was cut by 3 bases and J by 7 bases, with 9 bases left in between. From germline, CDR1 is DFQATT and CDR2 SNEGSKA (reference sequence). CDR3 size: 11 residues. This clonotype occurred many times. What it binds is unknown. Sequencing was performed on blood. This sequence was found in a woman aged 40 to 50 with Graves' hyperthyroidism. The rearrangement uses TRBV20-1 and TRBJ1-1; D is undetermined. Here the CDR3 reads CSASLHGEAFF. For the CDR3, the DNA is TGCAGTGCTAGTCTCCACGGTGAAGCTTTCTTT.